Sequencing of this TCR beta chain was carried out in a study of Graves' ophthalmopathy and Graves' hyperthyroidism. Amplification targeted the TCR beta CDR3 regions, with RNA transcripts as the source material. RT-PCR was first run with HTBI primers, then multiplex PCR in a second round. TCRdb itself ran the multiplex PCR reads through MiXCR, one entry per CDR3 protein. The data contain more than 45,000 distinct CDR3 sequences, over 40% of them seen just once; the ten biggest clones take up about 25%. This clonotype was seen only once. The length of the CDR3 is 17 residues. Germline assignment: CDR1 MGHDK and CDR2 SYGVNS. Trimming pared 7 bases from V and 0 bases from J, leaving 19 bases between.

The chain joins TRBV25-1 to TRBJ1-5; D ambiguous. Sequencing was performed on peripheral blood. The origin of this receptor is an adult man with Graves' ophthalmopathy. CDR3: CASTVGSGNISNQPQHF. CDR3 sequence (DNA): TGTGCCAGCACCGTCGGGTCTGGAAACATTAGCAATCAGCCCCAGCATTTT.